Presented here are 5 T cell receptor beta chains from one specimen sequenced in a study of blood T cell repertoires in COVID-19. Clones were read by immunoSEQ multiplex PCR, and TCRdb kept only the in-frame ones, dropping some. The table lists some 72,000 clones, around 86% of them singletons, with approximately 5% in the top ten. Sequencing used peripheral blood. The origin of the receptors is a man aged 50-60 years with active or convalescent COVID-19.

The rearrangement joins TRBV19 to TRBJ2-5, with a weak D call TRBD1 (6 bases). Germline V gene data show CDR1 as LNHDA and CDR2 as SQIVND (reference sequence). Trimming shortened V by 4 bases and J by 2 bases, and 14 bases separated the two germline ends. The CDR3 has 15 residues. The CDR3 bases are TGTGCCAGTAGTAACCAGGGGAGTAGTCAAGAGACCCAGTACTTC. Translating it yields CASSNQGSSQETQYF.

The chain has TRBV15 and TRBJ2-7; possible D gene TRBD1, 5 bases. Between the trimmed V and J ends, which lost 2 bases and 6 bases, there was a span of 20 bases. The length of the CDR3 is 16 residues. Germline CDR1 and CDR2: LNHNV and YYDKDF (reference sequence). The CDR3, as DNA: TGTGCCACCAGCAGATCCCCCCCCCAAGGGGCTGGCGAGCAGTACGTC. This encodes CATSRSPPQGAGEQYV.

The V call is TRBV19, the J call TRBJ2-7; perhaps TRBD2 as D (5 bases). Trimming stripped 6 bases from V and 2 bases from J, with 11 bases between. The CDR3 has 13 residues. The germline V gene encodes CDR1 LNHDA and CDR2 SQIVND (reference sequence). The CDR3 region is CASSSGVTYEQYF. In DNA form, the CDR3 reads TGTGCCAGTAGCTCCGGGGTCACCTACGAGCAGTACTTC.

The V gene is TRBV6-5, the J gene TRBJ1-2, with TRBD1 matching over 9 bases. Germline CDR1 is MNHEY and CDR2 is SVGAGI. The CDR3 has 12 residues. The junction had 4 bases not matched to a gene; V was cut back by 6 bases and J by 8 bases. The CDR3 region is CASSRQGDGYTF. CDR3 DNA sequence: TGTGCCAGCAGCCGACAGGGGGACGGCTACACCTTC.

The rearrangement uses TRBV7-8 and TRBJ2-7, with 8 bases that match TRBD1. This CDR3 is 19 amino acids long. CDR1 and CDR2 (germline): SGHVS, FQNEAQ. After removal of 1 base from V and 5 bases from J, the junction contained 19 bases not matched to a gene. The DNA of the CDR3 is TGTGCCAGCAGCTTAGGGACAGGGCGGGTAAACTCGGCTGGGGACGAGCAGTACTTC. Translation: CASSLGTGRVNSAGDEQYF. Based on the CDR3 plus reference TRBV7-8 and TRBJ2-7, the full variable domain is GAGVSQSPRYKVAKRGQDVALRCDPISGHVSLFWYQQALGQGPEFLTYFQNEAQLDKSGLPSDRFFAERPEGSVSTLKIQRTQQEDSAVYLCASSLGTGRVNSAGDEQYFGPGTRLTVT.